The 32 T cell receptor beta chains in this list originate from one sample, sequenced in a study of T cell responses to AZD1222 COVID-19 vaccine. Some clones are missing from TCRdb's copy, which holds only in-frame ones; the method was immunoSEQ multiplex PCR. This table has approximately 110,000 clones, over 75% appearing once. Specimen: peripheral blood, collected on day 0 of AZD1222 vaccination. The receptors were sampled from an adult in good health.

The genes are TRBV3-1 (or the pseudogene TRBV3-2) and TRBJ2-7; the D gene is possibly TRBD1 (6 bases). V gave up 2 bases and J gave up 3 bases, with 17 bases separating them. The CDR3 contains 16 residues. Germline CDR1 LGHDT, CDR2 YNNKEL (reference sequence). The CDR3 loop is CASSQPWGQPNYEQYF. The DNA for the CDR3 is TGTGCCAGCAGCCAACCCTGGGGACAACCAAACTACGAGCAGTACTTC.

This chain links TRBV18 with TRBJ1-6; the D is unclear. The CDR3 is 14 amino acids. CDR1 is KGHSH, CDR2 LQKENI, per germline. Trimming shortened V by 0 bases and J by 9 bases, and 9 bases separated the two germline ends. CDR3: CASSPPTSGSPLHF. In DNA form, the CDR3 reads TGTGCCAGCTCACCACCCACCTCCGGTTCACCCCTCCACTTT.

V and J are TRBV5-6 and TRBJ1-2, with D maybe TRBD1 (5 bases). The germline V gene encodes CDR1 SGHDT and CDR2 YYEEEE. V shed 5 bases and J shed 5 bases, with 16 bases lying between them. The CDR3 runs to 14 residues. CDR3 bases: TGTGCCAGCAGGCGTTGGCAGGGAGTATATGGCTACACCTTC. Translating it yields CASRRWQGVYGYTF. The full variable domain, in which reference TRBV5-6 and TRBJ1-2 provide the parts outside the CDR3, is DAGVTQSPTHLIKTRGQQVTLRCSPKSGHDTVSWYQQALGQGPQFIFQYYEEEERQRGNFPDRFSGHQFPNYSSELNVNALLLGDSALYLCASRRWQGVYGYTFGSGTRLTVV.

This chain joins TRBV30 and TRBJ1-3; D ambiguous. The ends were cut back, 4 bases at V and 2 bases at J, with 15 bases in the middle. The V gene's germline CDR1 is GTSNPN and CDR2 SVGIG (reference sequence). The CDR3 consists of 15 residues. The CDR3 sequence: CAWTEQLTPGNTIYF. CDR3 nucleotide sequence: TGTGCCTGGACAGAGCAGCTCACTCCTGGAAACACCATATATTTT.

Worth noting for this clone: Relative to the germline gene, one junction end is altered; a read error may explain this. The chain couples TRBV28 to TRBJ1-4; 8 nucleotides match TRBD1. This CDR3 contains 14 residues. Germline CDR1 is MDHEN and CDR2 is SYDVKM. CDR3 sequence reads: CASSLQGAKEKLFF. The CDR3 DNA reads as TGTGCCAGCAGTTTACAGGGGGCTAAGGAAAAACTGTTTTTT.

In DNA form, the CDR3 reads TGTGCCAGCAGCTTACCTTTGGATACGCAGTATTTT. It translates to CASSLPLDTQYF. This chain joins TRBV7-9 and TRBJ2-3, with D hard to call. The CDR3 spans 12 residues. The V gene's germline CDR1 is SEHNR and CDR2 FQNEAQ (reference sequence). Trimming took off 2 bases at V and 6 bases at J, with 6 bases between the two ends.

The V gene is TRBV29-1, the J gene TRBJ2-3, with D possibly being TRBD1 (7 bases). Germline CDR1 is SQVTM and CDR2 is ANQGSEA. The V end was cut by 8 bases, the J end by 3 bases, with 15 bases between. The length of the CDR3 is 13 residues. The CDR3 protein is CSWRGPGTDTQYF. Written as DNA, the CDR3 is TGCAGCTGGAGGGGGCCCGGGACAGATACGCAGTATTTT.

This clone was observed once. The chain joins TRBV6-5 to TRBJ1-2; unclear D gene. The CDR3 spans 13 residues. V lost 6 bases and J lost 5, with 13 bases in between. Germline CDR1 and CDR2: MNHEY and SVGAGI. The CDR3 DNA sequence: TGTGCCAGCAGCCGGCCGGGAGCTTATGGCTACACCTTC. Translation gives CASSRPGAYGYTF.

V gene TRBV7-9 combines with J gene TRBJ1-4, with D unresolved. The V end was cut by 4 bases, the J end by 12 bases, with 12 bases between. This CDR3 is built from 12 residues. Per germline, CDR1 SEHNR and CDR2 FQNEAQ (reference sequence). This chain's CDR3 is CASSYSPSELFF. In nucleotides, the CDR3 is TGTGCCAGCAGCTATAGCCCCTCTGAACTGTTTTTT.

The V and J genes are TRBV9 and TRBJ1-2; 8 bases fit TRBD1. Trimming at V came to 4 bases and at J to 6 bases, leaving 8 bases not matched to a gene. Germline CDR1 and CDR2: SGDLS and YYNGEE. The CDR3 runs to 14 residues. This CDR3 reads CASSQDRGGDGYTF. The CDR3 DNA reads as TGTGCCAGCAGCCAAGACAGGGGTGGCGATGGCTACACCTTC.

The V call is TRBV19, the J call TRBJ1-3; D remains unclear. The germline CDR1 and CDR2 sequences are LNHDA and SQIVND (reference sequence). The V and J ends lost 3 bases and 0 bases respectively, with 9 bases between them. The CDR3 sequence is 15 residues long. The CDR3 region is CASSMRWSSGNTIYF. The CDR3 nucleotides are TGTGCCAGTAGTATGAGGTGGAGCTCTGGAAACACCATATATTTT.

The rearrangement links TRBV12-3 or TRBV12-4 to TRBJ2-1, with TRBD2 as a possible D gene (5 bases). There are 13 residues in the CDR3. The V gene lost 3 bases and the J gene lost 13 bases, with 16 bases spanning the gap. In nucleotides, the CDR3 is TGTGCCAGCAGTTTGACCCCAGACCCGGGACAGTTCTTC. Residues: CASSLTPDPGQFF.

This clone is a singleton in its sample. The V and J genes are TRBV11-2 and TRBJ1-6; D gene uncertain. Germline V gene data show CDR1 as SGHAT and CDR2 as FQNNGV. CDR3 length: 12 amino acids. V gave up 5 bases and J gave up 10 bases, with 9 bases separating them. CDR3 in amino acids: CASSPTRSPLHF. The CDR3, as DNA: TGTGCCAGCAGCCCGACTCGGTCACCCCTCCACTTT.

The chain employs TRBV6-1 and TRBJ2-5, with D tentatively TRBD2 (6 bases). CDR1 is MNHNS and CDR2 is SASEGT in the germline V gene. The CDR3 is made up of 16 amino acids. Trimming left V 1 base short and J 5 bases short, with 17 bases between. The CDR3 protein is CASSEVGGRFSETQYF. For the CDR3, the DNA is TGTGCCAGCAGTGAAGTCGGGGGAAGATTTTCGGAGACCCAGTACTTC.

The CDR3 DNA follows: TGTGCCAGCAGTTTATCGATACAGGGGGCTGAGCAGTACTTC. Amino acid sequence: CASSLSIQGAEQYF. The chain uses TRBV27 and TRBJ2-7, with 9 bases matching TRBD1. CDR3 length equals 14 residues. Germline CDR1 reads MNHEY; CDR2 reads SMNVEV (reference sequence). After removal of 0 bases from V and 7 bases from J, the junction contained 4 bases not matched to a gene.

The table lists this clone with a few counts. The chain carries TRBV5-4 and TRBJ2-2; 9 bases line up with TRBD1. Trimming took 0 bases from V and 3 from J; bases not matched to a gene: 9. This CDR3 spans 18 amino acids. CDR1 and CDR2 (germline): SGHNT, YYREEE (reference sequence). The CDR3 protein is CASSLGTGGPWDTGELFF. The CDR3, as DNA: TGTGCCAGCAGCTTGGGAACAGGGGGCCCGTGGGACACCGGGGAGCTGTTTTTT.

The chain links TRBV6-5 to TRBJ1-1; 7 bases agree with TRBD1. This CDR3 has 12 amino acids. Trimming took 4 bases from V and 10 from J; bases not matched to a gene: 6. Germline CDR1 is MNHEY and CDR2 is SVGAGI. The CDR3 protein is CASSSGDRAAFF. CDR3 in DNA: TGTGCCAGCAGTTCCGGCGACAGGGCAGCTTTCTTT.

This clone came up once. The rearrangement uses TRBV18 and TRBJ2-7, with D perhaps matching TRBD2 (6 bases). CDR3 size: 12 residues. Trimming left V 7 bases short and J 5 bases short, with 12 bases between. The V gene's germline CDR1 is KGHSH and CDR2 LQKENI. CDR3 loop: CASLGPGDEQYF. In nucleotides, the CDR3 is TGTGCCAGCTTGGGACCGGGGGACGAGCAGTACTTC.

This clone was found once. The chain recombines TRBV28 with TRBJ1-3, with D hard to call. CDR1 MDHEN and CDR2 SYDVKM come from the germline V gene. The CDR3 is made up of 15 amino acids. Between the trimmed V and J ends, which lost 6 bases and 0 bases, there was a span of 12 bases. The CDR3 spells CASSPRTGSGNTIYF. DNA for the CDR3: TGTGCCAGCAGCCCCCGGACGGGCTCTGGAAACACCATATATTTT.

The rearrangement uses TRBV6-5 and TRBJ2-5; D ambiguous. The germline CDR1 and CDR2 sequences are MNHEY and SVGAGI. The CDR3 is 11 amino acids. Trimming shortened V by 9 bases and J by 5 bases, and 10 bases separated the two germline ends. The CDR3 coding sequence is TGTGCCAGTAGAGGTGTGGAGACCCAGTACTTC. Translation: CASRGVETQYF.

This clone occurred once. The chain has TRBV15 and TRBJ1-2; unclear D gene. The CDR3 covers 15 residues. Germline V gives CDR1 LNHNV, CDR2 YYDKDF (reference sequence). V shed 1 base and J shed 5 bases, with 14 bases lying between them. The CDR3 loop reads CATSRAGSTPYGYTF. CDR3 sequence (DNA): TGTGCCACCAGCAGAGCCGGTTCCACTCCTTATGGCTACACCTTC. The full variable domain, in which reference TRBV15 and TRBJ1-2 provide the parts outside the CDR3, is DAMVIQNPRYQVTQFGKPVTLSCSQTLNHNVMYWYQQKSSQAPKLLFHYYDKDFNNEADTPDNFQSRRPNTSFCFLDIRSPGLGDTAMYLCATSRAGSTPYGYTFGSGTRLTVV.

This chain connects TRBV30 to TRBJ2-1; 8 bases match TRBD2. The CDR3 length is 14 residues. Germline V gives CDR1 GTSNPN, CDR2 SVGIG (reference sequence). Unmatched junction bases numbered 5, after V lost 4 bases and J lost 3 bases. The CDR3 sequence: CAWKGRGDYNEQFF. CDR3 DNA: TGTGCCTGGAAGGGGCGGGGGGACTACAATGAGCAGTTCTTC.

This sequence joins TRBV9 and TRBJ2-5, with D possibly being TRBD2 (6 bases). The CDR3 has 13 amino acids. The V end was cut by 2 bases, the J end by 5 bases, with 10 bases between. Germline V gene lookup returns CDR1 SGDLS and CDR2 YYNGEE. The CDR3 spells CASSVGGSETQYF. In DNA, the CDR3 is TGTGCCAGCAGCGTGGGAGGCTCGGAGACCCAGTACTTC.

This chain uses TRBV4-1 with TRBJ1-1, with unresolved D. Germline CDR1 and CDR2: MGHRA and YSYEKL. V gave up 4 bases and J gave up 0 bases, with 15 bases separating them. This CDR3 spans 16 amino acids. The CDR3 region is CASSPQERAMNTEAFF. CDR3 sequence (DNA): TGCGCCAGCAGCCCGCAGGAGAGGGCCATGAACACTGAAGCTTTCTTT.

The CDR3 nucleotides read TGTGCCAGCAGCTTATTACAGGGTAATTCACCCCTCCACTTT. This codes for CASSLLQGNSPLHF. The chain couples TRBV11-2 to TRBJ1-6; TRBD1 is a possible D gene (6 bases). Trimming cost V 2 bases and J 6 bases, with 8 bases left between them. CDR1 SGHAT and CDR2 FQNNGV come from the germline V gene. The CDR3 has 14 amino acids.

This clone was seen a few times. The V and J genes are TRBV13 and TRBJ1-4; D perhaps matches TRBD1 (5 bases). CDR3 length: 13 residues. CDR1 PRHDT and CDR2 FYEKMQ come from the germline V gene (reference sequence). Trimming took 3 bases from V and 7 from J, leaving 9 bases between them. The CDR3, as DNA: TGTGCCAGCAGCTTCGGGGGACTTGAAAAACTGTTTTTT. It translates to CASSFGGLEKLFF.

The CDR3 loop is CASSQTGTGPSSYNSPLHF. The CDR3 DNA follows: TGTGCCAGCAGCCAAACTGGGACAGGGCCGAGCTCCTATAATTCACCCCTCCACTTT. The chain combines TRBV28 with TRBJ1-6; TRBD1 agrees at 9 bases. Germline V lookup: CDR1 MDHEN, CDR2 SYDVKM. V shed 6 bases, J shed 0 bases, and the junction held 12 bases outside the gene matches. This CDR3 comprises 19 residues.

This clone is a singleton in its sample. V gene TRBV15 combines with J gene TRBJ1-2, with TRBD1 matching over 10 bases. This CDR3 is 14 amino acids long. Germline trimming cut 1 base from V and 8 bases from J; bases unmatched to any gene: 4. Per the germline V gene, CDR1 is LNHNV and CDR2 is YYDKDF (reference sequence). The chain's CDR3 is CATSRAGTGAGYTF. CDR3 coding DNA: TGTGCCACCAGCAGAGCCGGGACAGGGGCCGGCTACACCTTC.

The V gene is TRBV4-1, the J gene TRBJ1-5; the match to TRBD1 covers 7 bases. CDR3 size: 14 residues. Losses at the gene ends were 0 bases for V and 4 bases for J; bases not matched to a gene: 0. From germline, CDR1 is MGHRA and CDR2 YSYEKL. CDR3 protein: CASSQDRGNQPQHF. In DNA form, the CDR3 reads TGCGCCAGCAGCCAAGACAGGGGGAATCAGCCCCAGCATTTT.

The V call is TRBV7-8, the J call TRBJ1-2; TRBD1 is a possible D gene (5 bases). The V end was cut by 5 bases, the J end by 4 bases, with 17 bases between. The CDR3 totals 15 residues. Germline V gene sequence: CDR1 SGHVS, CDR2 FQNEAQ. CDR3 sequence (DNA): TGTGCCAGCAGCCCCAGCGAGGGACCGATCTATGGCTACACCTTC. Translation gives CASSPSEGPIYGYTF.

This chain connects TRBV29-1 to TRBJ1-2, with no clear D. Trimming shortened V by 3 bases and J by 4 bases, and 12 bases separated the two germline ends. This CDR3 region has 13 residues. Looked up from germline, CDR1 is SQVTM and CDR2 is ANQGSEA. The CDR3 sequence is CSVDDTGGYGYTF. In nucleotides, the CDR3 is TGCAGCGTTGATGACACGGGAGGCTATGGCTACACCTTC.

The genes are TRBV6-5 and TRBJ2-7, with D perhaps TRBD1 (7 bases). Germline-derived CDR1 and CDR2 are MNHEY and SVGAGI. V lost 7 bases and J lost 6, with 13 bases in between. The CDR3 has 12 residues. CDR3 in DNA: TGTGCCAGCACGGAGGGGGCAGGCGAGCAGTACTTC. Its protein is CASTEGAGEQYF.